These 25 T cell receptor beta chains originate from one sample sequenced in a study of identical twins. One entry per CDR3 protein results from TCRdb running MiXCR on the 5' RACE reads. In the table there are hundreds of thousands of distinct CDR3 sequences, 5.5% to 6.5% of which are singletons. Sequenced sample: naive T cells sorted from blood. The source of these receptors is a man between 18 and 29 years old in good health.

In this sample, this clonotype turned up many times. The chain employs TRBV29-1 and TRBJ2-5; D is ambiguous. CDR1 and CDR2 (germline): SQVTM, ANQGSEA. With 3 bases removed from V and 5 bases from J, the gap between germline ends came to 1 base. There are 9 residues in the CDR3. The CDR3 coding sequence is TGCAGCGTTGATGAGACCCAGTACTTC. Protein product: CSVDETQYF.

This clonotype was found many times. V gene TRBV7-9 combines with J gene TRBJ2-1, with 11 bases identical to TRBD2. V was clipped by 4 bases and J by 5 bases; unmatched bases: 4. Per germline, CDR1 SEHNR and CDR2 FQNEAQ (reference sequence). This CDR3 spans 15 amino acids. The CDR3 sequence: CASSSKLAGDNEQFF. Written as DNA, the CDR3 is TGTGCCAGCAGCTCAAAACTAGCGGGAGACAATGAGCAGTTCTTC.

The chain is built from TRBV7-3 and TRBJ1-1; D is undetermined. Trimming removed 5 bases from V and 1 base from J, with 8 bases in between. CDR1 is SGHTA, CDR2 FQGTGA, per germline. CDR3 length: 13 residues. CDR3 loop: CASSNEENTEAFF. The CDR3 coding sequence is TGTGCCAGCAGCAATGAAGAGAACACTGAAGCTTTCTTT.

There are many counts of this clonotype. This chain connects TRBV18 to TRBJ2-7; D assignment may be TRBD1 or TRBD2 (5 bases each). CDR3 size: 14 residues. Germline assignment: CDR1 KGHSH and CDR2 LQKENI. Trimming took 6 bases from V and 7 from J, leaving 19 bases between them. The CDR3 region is CASSPGTAPGEQYF. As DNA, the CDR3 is TGTGCCAGCTCGCCTGGGACGGCCCCTGGGGAGCAGTACTTC.

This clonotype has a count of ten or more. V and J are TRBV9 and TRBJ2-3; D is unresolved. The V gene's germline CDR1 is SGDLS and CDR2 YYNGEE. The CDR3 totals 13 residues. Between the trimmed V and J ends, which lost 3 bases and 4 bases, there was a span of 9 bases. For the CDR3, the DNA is TGTGCCAGCAGCGCGAGTCCCGCAGATACGCAGTATTTT. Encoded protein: CASSASPADTQYF.

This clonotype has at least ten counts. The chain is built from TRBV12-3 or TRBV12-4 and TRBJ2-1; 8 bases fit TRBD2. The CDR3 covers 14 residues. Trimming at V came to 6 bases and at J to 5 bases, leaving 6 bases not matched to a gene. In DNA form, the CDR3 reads TGTGCCAGCAGGCGGGGACTAGTAGACAATGAGCAGTTCTTC. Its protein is CASRRGLVDNEQFF.

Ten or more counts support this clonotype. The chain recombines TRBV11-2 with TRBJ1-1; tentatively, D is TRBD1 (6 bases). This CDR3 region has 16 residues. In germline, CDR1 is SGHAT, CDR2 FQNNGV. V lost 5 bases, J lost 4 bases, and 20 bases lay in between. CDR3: CASSGEGTFGGTEAFF. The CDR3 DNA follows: TGTGCCAGCAGCGGAGAGGGGACATTTGGGGGCACTGAAGCTTTCTTT. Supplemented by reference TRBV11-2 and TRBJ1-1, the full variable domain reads EAGVAQSPRYKIIEKRQSVAFWCNPISGHATLYWYQQILGQGPKLLIQFQNNGVVDDSQLPKDRFSAERLKGVDSTLKIQPAKLEDSAVYLCASSGEGTFGGTEAFFGQGTRLTVV.

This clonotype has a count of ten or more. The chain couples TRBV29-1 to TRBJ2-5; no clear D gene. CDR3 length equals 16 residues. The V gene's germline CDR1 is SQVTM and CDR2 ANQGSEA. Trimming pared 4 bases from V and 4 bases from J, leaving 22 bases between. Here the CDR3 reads CSVVSPPSTGLETQYF. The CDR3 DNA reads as TGCAGCGTTGTTTCCCCCCCCTCCACCGGGTTAGAGACCCAGTACTTC.

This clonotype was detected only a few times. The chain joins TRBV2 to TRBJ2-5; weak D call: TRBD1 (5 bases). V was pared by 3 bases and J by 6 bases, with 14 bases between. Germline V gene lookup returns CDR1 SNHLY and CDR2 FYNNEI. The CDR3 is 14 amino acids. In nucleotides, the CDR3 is TGTGCCAGCAGTGATTCAGGGCCCTATCAGACCCAGTACTTC. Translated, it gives CASSDSGPYQTQYF.

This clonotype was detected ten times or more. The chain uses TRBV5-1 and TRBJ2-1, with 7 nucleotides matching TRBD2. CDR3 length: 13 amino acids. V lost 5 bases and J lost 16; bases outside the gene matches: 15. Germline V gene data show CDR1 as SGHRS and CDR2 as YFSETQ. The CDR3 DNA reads TGCGCCAGCAGAATGGAAAGCGGGATGCCCGATTTCTTC. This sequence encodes CASRMESGMPDFF.

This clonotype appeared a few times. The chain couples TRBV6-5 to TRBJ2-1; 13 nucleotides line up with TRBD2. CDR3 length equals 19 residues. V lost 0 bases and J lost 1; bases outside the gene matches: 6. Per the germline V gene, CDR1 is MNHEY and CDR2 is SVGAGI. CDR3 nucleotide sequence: TGTGCCAGCAGTTACTCTCAGGGACTAGCGGGGCCTTCCTACAATGAGCAGTTCTTC. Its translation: CASSYSQGLAGPSYNEQFF.

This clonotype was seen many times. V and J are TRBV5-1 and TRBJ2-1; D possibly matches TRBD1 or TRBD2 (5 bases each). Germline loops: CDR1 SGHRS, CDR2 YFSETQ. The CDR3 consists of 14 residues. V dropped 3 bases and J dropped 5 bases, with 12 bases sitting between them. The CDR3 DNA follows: TGCGCCAGCAGCTCTCCCGGGGCCCACAATGAGCAGTTCTTC. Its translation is CASSSPGAHNEQFF. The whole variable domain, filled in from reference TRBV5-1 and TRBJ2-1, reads KAGVTQTPRYLIKTRGQQVTLSCSPISGHRSVSWYQQTPGQGLQFLFEYFSETQRNKGNFPGRFSGRQFSNSRSEMNVSTLELGDSALYLCASSSPGAHNEQFFGPGTRLTVL.

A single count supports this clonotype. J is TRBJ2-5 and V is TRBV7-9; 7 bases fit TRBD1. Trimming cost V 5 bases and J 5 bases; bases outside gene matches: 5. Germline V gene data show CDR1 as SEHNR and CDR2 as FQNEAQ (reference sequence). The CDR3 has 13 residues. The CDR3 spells CASSEQGFETQYF. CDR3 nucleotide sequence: TGTGCCAGCAGCGAACAGGGGTTCGAGACCCAGTACTTC.

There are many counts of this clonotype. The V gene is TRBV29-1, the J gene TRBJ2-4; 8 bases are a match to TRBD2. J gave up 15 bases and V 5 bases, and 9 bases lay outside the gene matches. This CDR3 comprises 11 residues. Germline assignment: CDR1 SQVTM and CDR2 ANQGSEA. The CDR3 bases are TGCAGCGTTTCGGGCGGGGGGAGTCTGTACTTC. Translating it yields CSVSGGGSLYF.

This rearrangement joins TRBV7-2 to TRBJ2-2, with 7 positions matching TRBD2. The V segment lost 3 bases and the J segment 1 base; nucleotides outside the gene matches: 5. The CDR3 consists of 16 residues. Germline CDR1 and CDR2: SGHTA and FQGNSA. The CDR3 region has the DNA TGTGCCAGCAGCTTTCTCCTAGCGGTGAACACCGGGGAGCTGTTTTTT. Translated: CASSFLLAVNTGELFF.

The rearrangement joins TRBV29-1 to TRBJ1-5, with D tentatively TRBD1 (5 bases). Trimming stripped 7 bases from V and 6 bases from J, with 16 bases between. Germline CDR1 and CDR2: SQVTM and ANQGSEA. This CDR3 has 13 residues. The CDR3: CSAAGGVGQPQHF. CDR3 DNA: TGCAGCGCCGCGGGAGGGGTCGGTCAGCCCCAGCATTTT.

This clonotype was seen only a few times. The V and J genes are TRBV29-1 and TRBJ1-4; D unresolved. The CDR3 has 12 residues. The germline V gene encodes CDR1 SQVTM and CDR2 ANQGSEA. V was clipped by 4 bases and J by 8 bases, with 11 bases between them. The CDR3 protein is CSVGVLGEKLFF. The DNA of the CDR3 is TGCAGCGTTGGGGTATTGGGGGAAAAACTGTTTTTT.

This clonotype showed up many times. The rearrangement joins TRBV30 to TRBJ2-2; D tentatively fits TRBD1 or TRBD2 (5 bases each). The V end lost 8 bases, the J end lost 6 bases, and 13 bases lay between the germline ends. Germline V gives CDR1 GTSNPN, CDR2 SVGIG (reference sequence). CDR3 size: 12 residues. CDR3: CAGTIVPGELFF. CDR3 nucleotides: TGTGCCGGGACCATAGTCCCCGGGGAGCTGTTTTTT.

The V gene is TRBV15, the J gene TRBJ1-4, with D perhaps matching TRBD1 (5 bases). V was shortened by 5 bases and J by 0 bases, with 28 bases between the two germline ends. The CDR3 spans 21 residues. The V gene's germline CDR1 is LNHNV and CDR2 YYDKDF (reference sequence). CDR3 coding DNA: TGTGCCACCAGCGGCAATCTCGATGTCCCCAGGGCCCCTGCAACTAATGAAAAACTGTTTTTT. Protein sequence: CATSGNLDVPRAPATNEKLFF.

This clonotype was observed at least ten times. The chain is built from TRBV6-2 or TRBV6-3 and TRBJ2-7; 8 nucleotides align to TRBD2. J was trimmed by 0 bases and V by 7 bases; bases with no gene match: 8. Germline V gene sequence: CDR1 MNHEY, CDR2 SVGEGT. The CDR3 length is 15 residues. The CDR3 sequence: CASIQREYSSYEQYF. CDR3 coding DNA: TGTGCCAGCATCCAGCGGGAGTACAGCTCCTACGAGCAGTACTTC.

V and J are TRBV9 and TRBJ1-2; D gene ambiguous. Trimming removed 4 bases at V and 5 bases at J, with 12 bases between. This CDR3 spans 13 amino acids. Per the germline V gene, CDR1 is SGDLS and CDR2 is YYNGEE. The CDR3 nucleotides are TGTGCCAGCAGCAAAGCCGAGGTGTATGGCTACACCTTC. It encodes CASSKAEVYGYTF.

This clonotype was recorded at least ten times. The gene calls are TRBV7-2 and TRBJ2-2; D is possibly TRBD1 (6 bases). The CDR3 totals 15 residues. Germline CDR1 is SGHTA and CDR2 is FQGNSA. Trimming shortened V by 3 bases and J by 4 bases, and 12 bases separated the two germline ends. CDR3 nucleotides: TGTGCCAGCAGCTTGAACAGGGCGAGCACCGGGGAGCTGTTTTTT. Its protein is CASSLNRASTGELFF. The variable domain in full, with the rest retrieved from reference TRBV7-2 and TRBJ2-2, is GAGVSQSPSNKVTEKGKDVELRCDPISGHTALYWYRQSLGQGLEFLIYFQGNSAPDKSGLPSDRFSAERTGGSVSTLTIQRTQQEDSAVYLCASSLNRASTGELFFGEGSRLTVL.

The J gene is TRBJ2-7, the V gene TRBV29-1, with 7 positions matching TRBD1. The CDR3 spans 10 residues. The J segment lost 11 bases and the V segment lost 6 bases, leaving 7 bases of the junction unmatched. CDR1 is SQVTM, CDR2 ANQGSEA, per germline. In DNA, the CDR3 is TGCAGCGTCGTGGACAGGATGGAGTACTTC. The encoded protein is CSVVDRMEYF.

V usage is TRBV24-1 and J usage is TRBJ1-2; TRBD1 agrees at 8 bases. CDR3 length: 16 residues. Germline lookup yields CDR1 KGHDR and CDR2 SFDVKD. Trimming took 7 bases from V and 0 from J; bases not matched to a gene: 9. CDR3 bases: TGTGCCACCAGCTCCGGGACAGGACACGCTAACTATGGCTACACCTTC. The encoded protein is CATSSGTGHANYGYTF.

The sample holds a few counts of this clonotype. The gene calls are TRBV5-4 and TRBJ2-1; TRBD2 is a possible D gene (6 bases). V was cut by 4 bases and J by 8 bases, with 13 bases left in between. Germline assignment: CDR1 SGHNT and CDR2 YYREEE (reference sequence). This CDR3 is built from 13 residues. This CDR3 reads CASSRGGADEQFF. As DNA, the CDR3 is TGTGCCAGCAGCCGCGGAGGGGCGGATGAGCAGTTCTTC.